The clone carrying this T cell receptor beta chain has a single count. The data originate from a study of T cells in localized non-small cell lung cancer. Sequencing used immunoSEQ multiplex PCR; TCRdb keeps in-frame clones, though not all of them. The sample has 23,000 or so clones; roughly 90% are singletons. This TCR derives from a woman aged 40 to 75 with stage I lung adenocarcinoma. The sample in question was peripheral blood, obtained before any cancer treatment.

In DNA form, the CDR3 reads TGCGCCAGCAGCCAAGATCTAGGGGAGCGCTTATACAATGAGCAGTTCTTC. Translation gives CASSQDLGERLYNEQFF. This rearrangement joins TRBV4-3 to TRBJ2-1; D possibly matches TRBD1 or TRBD2 (5 bases each). In germline, CDR1 is LGHNA, CDR2 YSLEER. This CDR3 spans 17 amino acids. V was trimmed by 0 bases and J by 4 bases, leaving 16 bases between them.